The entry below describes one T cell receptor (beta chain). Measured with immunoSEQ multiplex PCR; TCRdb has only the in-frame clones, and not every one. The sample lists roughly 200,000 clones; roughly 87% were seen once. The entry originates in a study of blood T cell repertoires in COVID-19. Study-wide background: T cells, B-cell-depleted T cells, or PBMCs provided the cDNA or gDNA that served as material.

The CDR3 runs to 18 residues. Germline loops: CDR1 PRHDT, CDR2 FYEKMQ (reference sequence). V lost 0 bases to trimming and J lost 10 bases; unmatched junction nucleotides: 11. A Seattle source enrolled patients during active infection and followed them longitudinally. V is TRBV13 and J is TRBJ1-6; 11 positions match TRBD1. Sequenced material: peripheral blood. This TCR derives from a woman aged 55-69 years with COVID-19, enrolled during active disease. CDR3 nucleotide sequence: TGTGCCAGCAGCTTAGGTATAGGACAGGGGGCTTCAAACTCACCCCTCCACTTT. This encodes CASSLGIGQGASNSPLHF.